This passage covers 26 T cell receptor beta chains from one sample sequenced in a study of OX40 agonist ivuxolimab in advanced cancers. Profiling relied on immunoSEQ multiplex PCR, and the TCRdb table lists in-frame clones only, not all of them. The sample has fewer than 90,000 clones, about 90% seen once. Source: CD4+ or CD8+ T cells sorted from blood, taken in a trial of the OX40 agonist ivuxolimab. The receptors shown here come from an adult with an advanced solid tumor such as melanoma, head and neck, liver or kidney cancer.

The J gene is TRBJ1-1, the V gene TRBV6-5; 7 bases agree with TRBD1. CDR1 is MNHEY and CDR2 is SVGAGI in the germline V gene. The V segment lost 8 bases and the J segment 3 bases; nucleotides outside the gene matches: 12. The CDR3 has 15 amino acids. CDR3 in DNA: TGTGCCAGCTCGGGCAGGGGGGCCGGTGACACTGAAGCTTTCTTT. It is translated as CASSGRGAGDTEAFF.

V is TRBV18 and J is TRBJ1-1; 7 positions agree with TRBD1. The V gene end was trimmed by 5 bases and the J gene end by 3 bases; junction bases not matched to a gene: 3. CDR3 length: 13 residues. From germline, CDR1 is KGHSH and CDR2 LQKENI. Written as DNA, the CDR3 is TGTGCCAGCTCAGTAGACAGGGACACTGAAGCTTTCTTT. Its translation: CASSVDRDTEAFF.

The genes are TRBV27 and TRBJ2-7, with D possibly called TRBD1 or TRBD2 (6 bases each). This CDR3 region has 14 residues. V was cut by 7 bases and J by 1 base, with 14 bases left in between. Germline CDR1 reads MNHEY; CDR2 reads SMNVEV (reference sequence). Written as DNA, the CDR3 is TGTGCCAGCACCCCTTCGGGGGCTTCCTACGAGCAGTACTTC. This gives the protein CASTPSGASYEQYF.

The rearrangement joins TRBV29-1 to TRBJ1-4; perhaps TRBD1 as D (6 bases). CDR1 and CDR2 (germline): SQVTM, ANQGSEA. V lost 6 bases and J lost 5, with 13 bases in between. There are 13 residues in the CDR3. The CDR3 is CSVAGEGNEKLFF. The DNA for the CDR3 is TGCAGCGTCGCAGGGGAAGGGAATGAAAAACTGTTTTTT.

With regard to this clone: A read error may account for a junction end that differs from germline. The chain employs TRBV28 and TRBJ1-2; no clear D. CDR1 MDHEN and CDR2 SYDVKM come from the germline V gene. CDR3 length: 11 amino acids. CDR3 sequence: CASSPNYGYTF. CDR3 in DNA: TGTGCCAGCAGTCCTAATTATGGCTACACCTTC.

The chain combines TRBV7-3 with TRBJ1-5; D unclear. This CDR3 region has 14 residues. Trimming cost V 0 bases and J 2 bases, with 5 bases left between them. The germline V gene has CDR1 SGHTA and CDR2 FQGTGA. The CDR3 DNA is TGTGCCAGCAGCTTAACCGGGGGCAATCAGCCCCAGCATTTT. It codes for CASSLTGGNQPQHF.

CDR3 coding DNA: TGTGCCAGCAGCTTACGTACGGGACCCACGGTCGCTGAGCAGTTCTTC. This gives the protein CASSLRTGPTVAEQFF. J is TRBJ2-1 and V is TRBV7-2; tentatively, D is TRBD1 or TRBD2 (5 bases each). V was shortened by 2 bases and J by 9 bases, with 20 bases between the two germline ends. This CDR3 comprises 16 residues. Germline-derived CDR1 and CDR2 are SGHTA and FQGNSA.

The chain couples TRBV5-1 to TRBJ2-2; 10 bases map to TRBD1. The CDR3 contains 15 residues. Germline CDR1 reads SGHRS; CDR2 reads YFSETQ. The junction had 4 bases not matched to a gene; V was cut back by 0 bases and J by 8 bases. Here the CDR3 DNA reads TGCGCCAGCAGCTTGGCGACAGGGGGCGCGGGGGAGCTGTTTTTT. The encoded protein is CASSLATGGAGELFF. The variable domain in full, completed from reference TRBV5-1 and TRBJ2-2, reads KAGVTQTPRYLIKTRGQQVTLSCSPISGHRSVSWYQQTPGQGLQFLFEYFSETQRNKGNFPGRFSGRQFSNSRSEMNVSTLELGDSALYLCASSLATGGAGELFFGEGSRLTVL.

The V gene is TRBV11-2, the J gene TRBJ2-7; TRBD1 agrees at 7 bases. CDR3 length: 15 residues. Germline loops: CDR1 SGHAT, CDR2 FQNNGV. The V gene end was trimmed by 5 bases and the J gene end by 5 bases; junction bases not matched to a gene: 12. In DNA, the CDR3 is TGTGCCAGCAGCCCGATTGTGACAGGGCTACACGAGCAGTACTTC. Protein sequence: CASSPIVTGLHEQYF. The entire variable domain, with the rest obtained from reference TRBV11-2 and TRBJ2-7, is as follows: EAGVAQSPRYKIIEKRQSVAFWCNPISGHATLYWYQQILGQGPKLLIQFQNNGVVDDSQLPKDRFSAERLKGVDSTLKIQPAKLEDSAVYLCASSPIVTGLHEQYFGPGTRLTVT.

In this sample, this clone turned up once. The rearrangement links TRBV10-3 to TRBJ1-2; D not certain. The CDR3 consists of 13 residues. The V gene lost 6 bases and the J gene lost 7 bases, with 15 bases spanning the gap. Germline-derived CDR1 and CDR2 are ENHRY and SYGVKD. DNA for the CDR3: TGTGCCATCAGCGGCAGTGAAGATGGTGGCTACACCTTC. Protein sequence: CAISGSEDGGYTF.

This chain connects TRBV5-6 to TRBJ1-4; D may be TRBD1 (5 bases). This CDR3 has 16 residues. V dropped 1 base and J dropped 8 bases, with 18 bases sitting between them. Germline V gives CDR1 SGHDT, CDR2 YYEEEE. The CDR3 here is CASSLKKGTGGEKLFF. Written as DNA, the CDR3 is TGTGCCAGCAGCTTGAAAAAGGGGACCGGGGGGGAAAAACTGTTTTTT.

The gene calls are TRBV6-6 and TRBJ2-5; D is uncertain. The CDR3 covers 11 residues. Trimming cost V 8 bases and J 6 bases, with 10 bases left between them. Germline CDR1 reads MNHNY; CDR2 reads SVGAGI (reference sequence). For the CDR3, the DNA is TGTGCCAGCCGCGTGTTCCAGACCCAGTACTTC. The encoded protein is CASRVFQTQYF.

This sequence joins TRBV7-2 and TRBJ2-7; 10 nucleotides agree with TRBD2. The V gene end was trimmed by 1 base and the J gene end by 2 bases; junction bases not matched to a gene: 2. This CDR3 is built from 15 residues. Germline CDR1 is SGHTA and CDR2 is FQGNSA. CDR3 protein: CASSLVAGGPYEQYF. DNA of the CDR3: TGTGCCAGCAGCTTAGTAGCGGGAGGACCCTACGAGCAGTACTTC.

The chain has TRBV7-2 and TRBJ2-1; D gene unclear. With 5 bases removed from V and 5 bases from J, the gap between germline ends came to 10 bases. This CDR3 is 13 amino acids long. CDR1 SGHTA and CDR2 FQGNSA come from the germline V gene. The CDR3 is CASSLASDNEQFF. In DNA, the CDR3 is TGTGCCAGCAGCCTCGCTTCTGACAATGAGCAGTTCTTC.

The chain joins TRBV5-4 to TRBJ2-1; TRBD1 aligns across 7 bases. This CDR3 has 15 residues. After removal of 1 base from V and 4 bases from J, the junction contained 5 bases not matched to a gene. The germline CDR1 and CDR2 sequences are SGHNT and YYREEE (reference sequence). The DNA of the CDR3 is TGTGCCAGCAGCTTGAGGACAGGAGAATACAATGAGCAGTTCTTC. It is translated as CASSLRTGEYNEQFF.

The CDR3 bases are TGTGCCAGCAGTGATCCTAATAAGCAGTACTTC. This encodes CASSDPNKQYF. The rearrangement uses TRBV2 and TRBJ2-7; D uncertain. V gave up 3 bases and J gave up 8 bases, with 8 bases separating them. Germline V gene sequence: CDR1 SNHLY, CDR2 FYNNEI. CDR3 length: 11 residues. Combining the CDR3 with reference TRBV2 and TRBJ2-7 gives the whole variable domain EPEVTQTPSHQVTQMGQEVILRCVPISNHLYFYWYRQILGQKVEFLVSFYNNEISEKSEIFDDQFSVERPDGSNFTLKIRSTKLEDSAMYFCASSDPNKQYFGPGTRLTVT.

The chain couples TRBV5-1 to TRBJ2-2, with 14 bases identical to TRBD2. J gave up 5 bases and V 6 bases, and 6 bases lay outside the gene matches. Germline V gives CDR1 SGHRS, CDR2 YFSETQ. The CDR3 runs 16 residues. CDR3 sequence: CASIPGTSGSTGELFF. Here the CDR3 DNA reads TGCGCCAGCATCCCCGGGACTAGCGGGAGTACCGGGGAGCTGTTTTTT. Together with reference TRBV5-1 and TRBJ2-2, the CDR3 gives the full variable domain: KAGVTQTPRYLIKTRGQQVTLSCSPISGHRSVSWYQQTPGQGLQFLFEYFSETQRNKGNFPGRFSGRQFSNSRSEMNVSTLELGDSALYLCASIPGTSGSTGELFFGEGSRLTVL.

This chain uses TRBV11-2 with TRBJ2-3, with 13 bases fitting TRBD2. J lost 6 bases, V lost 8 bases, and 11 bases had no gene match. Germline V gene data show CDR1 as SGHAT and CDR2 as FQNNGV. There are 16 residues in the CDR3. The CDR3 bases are TGTGCCAGCCGAGGACTAGCGGGGGCTAGGTGGGATACGCAGTATTTT. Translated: CASRGLAGARWDTQYF.

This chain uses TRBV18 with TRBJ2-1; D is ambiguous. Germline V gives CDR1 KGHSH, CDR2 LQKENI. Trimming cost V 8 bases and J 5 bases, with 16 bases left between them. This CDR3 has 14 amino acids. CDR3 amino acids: CASNYLGPDNEQFF. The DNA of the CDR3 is TGTGCCAGCAACTACCTAGGACCCGACAATGAGCAGTTCTTC.

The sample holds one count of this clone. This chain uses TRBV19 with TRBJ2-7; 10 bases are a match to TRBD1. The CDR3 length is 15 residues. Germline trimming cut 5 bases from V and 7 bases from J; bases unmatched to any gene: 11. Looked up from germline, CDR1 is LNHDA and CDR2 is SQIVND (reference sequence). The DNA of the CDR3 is TGTGCCAGTAGTCTCCGGACAGGGGGTGGCTCGGAGCAGTACTTC. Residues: CASSLRTGGGSEQYF.

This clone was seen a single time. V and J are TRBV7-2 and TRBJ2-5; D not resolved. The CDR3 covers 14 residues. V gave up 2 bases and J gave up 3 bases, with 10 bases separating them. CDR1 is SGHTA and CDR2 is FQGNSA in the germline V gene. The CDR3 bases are TGTGCCAGCAGCTTACGCGGTGGCGAAGAGACCCAGTACTTC. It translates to CASSLRGGEETQYF.

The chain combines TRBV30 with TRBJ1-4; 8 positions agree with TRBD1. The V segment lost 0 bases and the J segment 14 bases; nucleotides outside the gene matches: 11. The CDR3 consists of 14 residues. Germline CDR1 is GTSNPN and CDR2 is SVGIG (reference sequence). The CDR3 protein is CAWSVGLRGPTLFF. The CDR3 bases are TGTGCCTGGAGTGTGGGACTCAGGGGGCCAACTCTGTTTTTT.

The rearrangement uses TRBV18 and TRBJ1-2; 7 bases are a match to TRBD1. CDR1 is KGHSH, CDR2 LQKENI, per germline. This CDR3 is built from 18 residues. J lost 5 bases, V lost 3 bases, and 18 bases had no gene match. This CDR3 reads CASSPAPNRGPSLYGYTF. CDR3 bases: TGTGCCAGCTCACCGGCCCCAAACAGGGGACCCTCGCTGTATGGCTACACCTTC.

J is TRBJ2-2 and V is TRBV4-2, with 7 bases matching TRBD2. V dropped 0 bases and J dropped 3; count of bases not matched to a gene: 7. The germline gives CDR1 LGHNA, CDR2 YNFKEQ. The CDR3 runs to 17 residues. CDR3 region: CASSQDPEGGDTGELFF. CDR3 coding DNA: TGTGCCAGCAGCCAAGATCCAGAGGGAGGGGACACCGGGGAGCTGTTTTTT.

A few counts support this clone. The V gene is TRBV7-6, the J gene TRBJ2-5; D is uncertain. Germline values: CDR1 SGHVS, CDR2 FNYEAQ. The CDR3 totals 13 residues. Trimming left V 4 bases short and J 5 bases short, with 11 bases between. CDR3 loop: CASSSRNGETQYF. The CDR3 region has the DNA TGTGCCAGCAGCTCCCGAAACGGGGAGACCCAGTACTTC. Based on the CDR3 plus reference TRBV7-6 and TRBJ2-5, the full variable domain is GAGVSQSPRYKVTKRGQDVALRCDPISGHVSLYWYRQALGQGPEFLTYFNYEAQQDKSGLPNDRFSAERPEGSISTLTIQRTEQRDSAMYRCASSSRNGETQYFGPGTRLLVL.

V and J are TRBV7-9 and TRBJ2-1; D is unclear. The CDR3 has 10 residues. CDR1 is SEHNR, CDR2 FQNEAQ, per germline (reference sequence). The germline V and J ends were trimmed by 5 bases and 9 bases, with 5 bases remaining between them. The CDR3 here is CASSEVEQFF. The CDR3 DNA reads TGTGCCAGCAGCGAAGTTGAGCAGTTCTTC.